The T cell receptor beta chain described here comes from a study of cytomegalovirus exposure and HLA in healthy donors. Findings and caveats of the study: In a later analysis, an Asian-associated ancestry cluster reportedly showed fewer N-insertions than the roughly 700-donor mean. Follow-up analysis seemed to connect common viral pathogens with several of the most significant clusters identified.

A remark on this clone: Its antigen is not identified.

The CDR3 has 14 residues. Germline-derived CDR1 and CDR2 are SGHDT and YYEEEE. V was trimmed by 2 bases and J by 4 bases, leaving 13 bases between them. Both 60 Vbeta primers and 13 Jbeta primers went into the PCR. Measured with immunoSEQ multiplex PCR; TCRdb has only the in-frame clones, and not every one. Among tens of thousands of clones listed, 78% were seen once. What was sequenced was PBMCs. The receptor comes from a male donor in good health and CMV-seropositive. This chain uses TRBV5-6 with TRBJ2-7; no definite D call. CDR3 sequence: CASSFVSYGYEQYF. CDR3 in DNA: TGTGCCAGCAGCTTCGTCTCTTACGGTTACGAGCAGTACTTC.